The T cell receptor (beta chain) under discussion was sequenced for a study of human T cells and chemical hapten exposure. Study as a whole: DPC at 2% was the sensitizing agent, placed on approximately 2 cm by approximately 2 cm of upper inner arm skin.

It was the library that attached unique molecular identifiers to individual cDNA molecules. From the RACE reads, TCRdb called clonotypes with MiXCR, one entry per CDR3 protein. The profile shows roughly 380,000 distinct CDR3 sequences, around 5% of them singletons. Trimming stripped 5 bases from V and 5 bases from J, with 10 bases between. CDR3 length: 14 residues. Time point: patch test 1, 2 weeks after DPC sensitization. Treatment here: therapeutic diphenylcyclopropenone sensitization with weekly scalp DPC. This clonotype was seen more than once but under ten times. This TCR derives from a woman in her forties or fifties with alopecia areata. Some clones in this sample may be carry-over from other donors' samples. The chain combines TRBV12-3 or TRBV12-4 with TRBJ1-6, with D maybe TRBD1 (6 bases). Sample: whole blood, taken in connection with sensitization to the hapten diphenylcyclopropenone (DPC). The CDR3 loop reads CASSRGQHNSPLHF. In DNA, the CDR3 is TGTGCCAGCAGTAGGGGACAACATAATTCACCCCTCCACTTT.